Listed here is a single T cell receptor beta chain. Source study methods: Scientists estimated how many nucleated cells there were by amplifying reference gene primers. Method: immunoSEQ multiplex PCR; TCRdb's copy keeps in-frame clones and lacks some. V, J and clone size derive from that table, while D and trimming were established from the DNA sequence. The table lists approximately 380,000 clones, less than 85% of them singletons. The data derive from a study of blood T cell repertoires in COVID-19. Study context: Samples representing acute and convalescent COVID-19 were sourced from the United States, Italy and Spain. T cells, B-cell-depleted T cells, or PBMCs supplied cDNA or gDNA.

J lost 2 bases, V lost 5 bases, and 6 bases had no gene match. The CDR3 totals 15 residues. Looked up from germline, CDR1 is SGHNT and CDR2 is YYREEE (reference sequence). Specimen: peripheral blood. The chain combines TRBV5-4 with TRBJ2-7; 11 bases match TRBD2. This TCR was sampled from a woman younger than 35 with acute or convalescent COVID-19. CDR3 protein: CASRRHSGGAYEQYF. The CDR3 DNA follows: TGTGCCAGCAGAAGACATAGCGGGGGGGCCTACGAGCAGTACTTC.